This is a list of T cell receptor beta chains from one sample in a study of T cell responses to AZD1222 COVID-19 vaccine. Repertoires were generated with immunoSEQ multiplex PCR, while TCRdb's copy carries only in-frame clones and drops some. The sample consists of approximately 92,000 clones, 90% to 95% of them appearing once. Source: peripheral blood, taken on day 0 of AZD1222 vaccination. All receptors derive from an adult in good health. Each CDR3 is given with its conserved first and last residue. The D gene is left open where the match is weak. Clone size is given for some rows only: seen once, a few or many times, or a class if the clone is expanded.

v_call: TRBV3-1/TRBV3-2
j_call: TRBJ1-5
d_call: NA
clone_size: NA
cdr3_length: 12
cdr3_aa: CASSHHDQPQHF
cdr3_nt: TGTGCCAGCAGCCATCACGATCAGCCCCAGCATTTT

v_call: TRBV18
j_call: TRBJ1-2
d_call: TRBD1
clone_size: once
cdr3_length: 14
cdr3_aa: CASSPSDRGPGYTF
cdr3_nt: TGTGCCAGCTCACCATCCGACAGGGGCCCTGGCTACACCTTC

v_call: TRBV28
j_call: TRBJ2-7
d_call: TRBD1
clone_size: NA
cdr3_length: 17
cdr3_aa: CASSLDNGGTGIYEQYF
cdr3_nt: TGTGCCAGCAGTTTAGACAATGGCGGGACAGGTATCTACGAGCAGTACTTC

v_call: TRBV6-4
j_call: TRBJ1-2
d_call: NA
clone_size: NA
cdr3_length: 15
cdr3_aa: CASRSQGGTDGGYTF
cdr3_nt: TGTGCCAGCAGATCTCAGGGTGGAACGGACGGTGGCTACACCTTC

v_call: TRBV19
j_call: TRBJ1-1
d_call: NA
clone_size: NA
cdr3_length: 16
cdr3_aa: CASSIAAGGTNTEAFF
cdr3_nt: TGTGCCAGTAGTATAGCGGCCGGAGGTACGAACACTGAAGCTTTCTTT

v_call: TRBV6-5
j_call: TRBJ2-7
d_call: NA
clone_size: NA
cdr3_length: 13
cdr3_aa: CASSLQKIYEQYF
cdr3_nt: TGTGCCAGCAGTTTACAGAAAATCTACGAGCAGTACTTC

v_call: TRBV6-2/TRBV6-3
j_call: TRBJ1-5
d_call: NA
clone_size: NA
cdr3_length: 15
cdr3_aa: CASSRGRYGNQPQHF
cdr3_nt: TGTGCCAGCAGTAGGGGCCGGTATGGCAATCAGCCCCAGCATTTT

v_call: TRBV5-6
j_call: TRBJ1-5
d_call: NA
clone_size: NA
cdr3_length: 13
cdr3_aa: CASSVTGNQPQHF
cdr3_nt: TGTGCCAGCAGCGTTACAGGGAATCAGCCCCAGCATTTT

v_call: TRBV5-4
j_call: TRBJ1-1
d_call: NA
clone_size: NA
cdr3_length: 13
cdr3_aa: CASSLQGSTEAFF
cdr3_nt: TGTGCCAGCAGCTTGCAGGGATCCACTGAAGCTTTCTTT

v_call: TRBV12-3/TRBV12-4
j_call: TRBJ1-2
d_call: NA
clone_size: once
cdr3_length: 12
cdr3_aa: CASGVLNYGYTF
cdr3_nt: TGTGCCAGCGGAGTCCTCAACTATGGCTACACCTTC

v_call: TRBV9
j_call: TRBJ2-3
d_call: NA
clone_size: once
cdr3_length: 15
cdr3_aa: CASSRYGGSGDTQYF
cdr3_nt: TGTGCCAGCAGCCGATACGGAGGGAGTGGAGATACGCAGTATTTT

v_call: TRBV7-9
j_call: TRBJ2-3
d_call: NA
clone_size: NA
cdr3_length: 12
cdr3_aa: CASSLKEDTQYF
cdr3_nt: TGTGCCAGCAGCTTGAAGGAAGATACGCAGTATTTT

v_call: TRBV5-1
j_call: TRBJ1-2
d_call: TRBD1
clone_size: NA
cdr3_length: 18
cdr3_aa: CASTPSFGRDRDNYGYTF
cdr3_nt: TGCGCCAGCACCCCGTCATTCGGAAGGGACAGGGATAACTATGGCTACACCTTC

v_call: TRBV12-5
j_call: TRBJ2-7
d_call: TRBD1
clone_size: NA
cdr3_length: 17
cdr3_aa: CASGLAHKKGTGYRLYF
cdr3_nt: TGTGCTAGTGGTTTGGCACATAAGAAAGGGACAGGGTATCGTCTGTACTTC

v_call: TRBV7-3
j_call: TRBJ2-6
d_call: TRBD2
clone_size: NA
cdr3_length: 21
cdr3_aa: CASSLIARGLAGSSGANVLTF
cdr3_nt: TGTGCCAGCAGCTTAATCGCCCGAGGACTAGCGGGGTCCTCTGGGGCCAACGTCCTGACTTTC

v_call: TRBV18
j_call: TRBJ1-3
d_call: NA
clone_size: NA
cdr3_length: 11
cdr3_aa: CASSQENTIYF
cdr3_nt: TGTGCCAGCTCACAAGAGAACACCATATATTTT

v_call: TRBV5-1
j_call: TRBJ1-1
d_call: NA
clone_size: NA
cdr3_length: 16
cdr3_aa: CASSLEGGQLNTEAFF
cdr3_nt: TGCGCCAGCAGCTTGGAAGGTGGACAGTTGAACACTGAAGCTTTCTTT

v_call: TRBV7-9
j_call: TRBJ2-7
d_call: NA
clone_size: NA
cdr3_length: 15
cdr3_aa: CASSQGGDGKYEQYF
cdr3_nt: TGTGCCAGCAGCCAAGGAGGGGACGGGAAATACGAGCAGTACTTC

v_call: TRBV5-1
j_call: TRBJ1-5
d_call: NA
clone_size: NA
cdr3_length: 13
cdr3_aa: CASSLYSNQPQHF
cdr3_nt: TGCGCCAGCAGCTTGTATAGCAATCAGCCCCAGCATTTT

v_call: TRBV9
j_call: TRBJ1-5
d_call: NA
clone_size: NA
cdr3_length: 14
cdr3_aa: CASSTGDSNQPQHF
cdr3_nt: TGTGCCAGCAGCACTGGAGATAGCAATCAGCCCCAGCATTTT

v_call: TRBV4-1
j_call: TRBJ1-4
d_call: TRBD1
clone_size: NA
cdr3_length: 18
cdr3_aa: CASSRRTGGRSLQEKLFF
cdr3_nt: TGCGCCAGCAGCCGTCGGACAGGGGGCAGGTCGCTTCAAGAAAAACTGTTTTTT

v_call: TRBV7-9
j_call: TRBJ1-3
d_call: NA
clone_size: NA
cdr3_length: 16
cdr3_aa: CASSLSGYSSGNTIYF
cdr3_nt: TGTGCCAGCAGCTTAAGTGGATACAGCTCTGGAAACACCATATATTTT

v_call: TRBV29-1
j_call: TRBJ2-7
d_call: TRBD2
clone_size: NA
cdr3_length: 13
cdr3_aa: CSVWGTIPYEQYF
cdr3_nt: TGCAGCGTTTGGGGGACTATCCCCTACGAGCAGTACTTC

v_call: TRBV4-2
j_call: TRBJ1-5
d_call: NA
clone_size: NA
cdr3_length: 17
cdr3_aa: CASSQASGYNKYQPQHF
cdr3_nt: TGTGCCAGCAGCCAAGCGTCAGGGTACAATAAGTATCAGCCCCAGCATTTT

v_call: TRBV6-4
j_call: TRBJ1-1
d_call: TRBD1
clone_size: NA
cdr3_length: 15
cdr3_aa: CASSPQGSVGTEAFF
cdr3_nt: TGTGCCAGCAGCCCACAGGGGAGTGTAGGCACTGAAGCTTTCTTT

v_call: TRBV3-1/TRBV3-2
j_call: TRBJ1-6
d_call: TRBD1
clone_size: NA
cdr3_length: 17
cdr3_aa: CAGELTGASSYNSPLHF
cdr3_nt: TGTGCCGGCGAATTGACAGGGGCGAGCTCCTATAATTCACCCCTCCACTTT

v_call: TRBV28
j_call: TRBJ2-2
d_call: NA
clone_size: NA
cdr3_length: 15
cdr3_aa: CASSFSSAYTGELFF
cdr3_nt: TGTGCCAGCAGTTTTTCAAGCGCCTACACCGGGGAGCTGTTTTTT

v_call: TRBV11-2
j_call: TRBJ1-4
d_call: TRBD1
clone_size: NA
cdr3_length: 16
cdr3_aa: CASSLRTGSTNEKLFF
cdr3_nt: TGTGCCAGCAGCCTTCGGACAGGGTCAACTAATGAAAAACTGTTTTTT

v_call: TRBV6-1
j_call: TRBJ2-1
d_call: NA
clone_size: NA
cdr3_length: 16
cdr3_aa: CASSGQGARSYNEQFF
cdr3_nt: TGTGCCAGCAGTGGGCAAGGGGCCAGGTCCTACAATGAGCAGTTCTTC

v_call: TRBV7-3
j_call: TRBJ2-1
d_call: TRBD2
clone_size: NA
cdr3_length: 16
cdr3_aa: CASSRSGTSGFNEQFF
cdr3_nt: TGTGCCAGCAGCCGATCCGGGACTAGCGGCTTCAATGAGCAGTTCTTC

v_call: TRBV6-6
j_call: TRBJ1-4
d_call: TRBD1
clone_size: few
cdr3_length: 15
cdr3_aa: CASRPGQGLDEKLFF
cdr3_nt: TGTGCCAGCAGACCCGGACAGGGGTTGGATGAAAAACTGTTTTTT

v_call: TRBV30
j_call: TRBJ1-1
d_call: TRBD1
clone_size: NA
cdr3_length: 13
cdr3_aa: CAWSDRGPAEAFF
cdr3_nt: TGTGCCTGGAGTGATAGGGGGCCGGCTGAAGCTTTCTTT

v_call: TRBV10-3
j_call: TRBJ1-5
d_call: TRBD1
clone_size: NA
cdr3_length: 14
cdr3_aa: CAISATGGDQPQHF
cdr3_nt: TGTGCCATCAGTGCGACAGGGGGCGATCAGCCCCAGCATTTT

v_call: TRBV29-1
j_call: TRBJ2-5
d_call: TRBD1
clone_size: NA
cdr3_length: 12
cdr3_aa: CSGDRAQETQYF
cdr3_nt: TGCAGCGGAGACAGGGCTCAAGAGACCCAGTACTTC

v_call: TRBV28
j_call: TRBJ1-5
d_call: TRBD1
clone_size: NA
cdr3_length: 13
cdr3_aa: CASKSRGHQPQHF
cdr3_nt: TGTGCCAGCAAAAGCAGGGGGCATCAGCCCCAGCATTTT

v_call: TRBV11-2
j_call: TRBJ2-1
d_call: TRBD2
clone_size: once
cdr3_length: 16
cdr3_aa: CASSSQLAVSYNEQFF
cdr3_nt: TGTGCCAGCAGCTCCCAACTAGCGGTCTCCTACAATGAGCAGTTCTTC